This TCR beta chain was sequenced during a study of breast tumors, draining lymph nodes, adjacent tissues. Samples came from axillary lymph nodes draining the breast cancer. Trimming cost V 4 bases and J 3 bases; bases outside gene matches: 8. Germline assignment: CDR1 SGHTA and CDR2 FQGNSA. The CDR3 totals 15 residues. Study conclusions and caveats: Tumor TCR diversity was below lymph nodes but above nontumor tissue. The data were judged consistent with most tumor T cells coming from lymph node and expanding in tumor.

TCRdb itself ran the multiplex PCR reads through MiXCR, one entry per CDR3 protein. The table includes about 300,000 distinct CDR3 sequences, about 30% detected once. This clonotype was seen many times. Its specificity is not known. Sequencing was performed on axillary lymph node tissue. The source is a female donor with breast cancer. Some clones in this sample may be carry-over from other donors' samples. J is TRBJ2-7 and V is TRBV7-2; TRBD2 agrees at 8 bases. CDR3 protein: CASSSIAGRGYEQYF. The CDR3 DNA is TGTGCCAGCAGCTCCATAGCGGGACGGGGCTACGAGCAGTACTTC. Together with reference TRBV7-2 and TRBJ2-7, the CDR3 gives the full variable domain: GAGVSQSPSNKVTEKGKDVELRCDPISGHTALYWYRQSLGQGLEFLIYFQGNSAPDKSGLPSDRFSAERTGGSVSTLTIQRTQQEDSAVYLCASSSIAGRGYEQYFGPGTRLTVT.